What follows is one TCR beta chain and its context. Its antigen is not known. The length of the CDR3 is 15 residues. V lost 4 bases to trimming and J lost 3 bases, with 19 bases between them. The germline V gene has CDR1 DFQATT and CDR2 SNEGSKA (reference sequence). Generation of TCR beta libraries employed quantitative 5'-RACE incorporating molecular barcodes. TCRdb independently ran MiXCR on the 5' RACE reads; one entry per CDR3 protein. Of roughly 670,000 distinct CDR3 sequences in the sample, around 17% were seen once. This entry is derived from a study of CD8 T cells in ankylosing spondylitis. Study-wide results and limits: Roughly eight highly homologous variants formed a TCR beta motif that appeared characteristic of ankylosing spondylitis blood.

The origin of this receptor is a male donor with ankylosing spondylitis. The sequenced sample was blood, either unsorted or a sorted T cell fraction (not recorded which). The chain employs TRBV20-1 and TRBJ2-7; D tentatively fits TRBD1 or TRBD2 (5 bases each). The CDR3 region is CSANRGESPDYEQYF. CDR3 DNA sequence: TGCAGTGCTAATCGGGGCGAGAGCCCGGACTACGAGCAGTACTTC.